The source of this TCR beta chain is a study of Graves' ophthalmopathy and Graves' hyperthyroidism. About the research overall: Ahead of any treatment, peripheral blood was obtained at the initial diagnosis. Regarding the study as a whole: Ophthalmopathy cases were distinguished from stable hyperthyroidism by a 13-signature model, reaching around 88% sensitivity and around 83% specificity.

Using RNA transcripts, the TCR beta CDR3 regions were amplified. Scientists carried out first-round RT-PCR using HTBI primers and then a second-round multiplex PCR. A single record per CDR3 protein comes from TCRdb applying MiXCR to the multiplex PCR reads. The table has about 700,000 distinct CDR3 sequences, roughly two fifths seen once. This clonotype was observed a handful of times. What it recognizes is unknown. The germline V gene encodes CDR1 SGHRS and CDR2 YFSETQ. V lost 0 bases to trimming and J lost 3 bases, with 9 bases between them. This CDR3 has 14 residues. Having ophthalmopathy, the donors showed moderate-to-severe activity, CAS ≥3 and NOSPECS ≥4, with disease lasting under 3 months. The PBMCs originated from more than 7.5 ml of fresh peripheral blood.

The chain is built from TRBV5-1 and TRBJ2-5; TRBD1 might be the D (5 bases). Sequenced material: peripheral blood. The sequence was collected from an adult man with Graves' ophthalmopathy. CDR3 in amino acids: CASSLGIREETQYF. In DNA form, the CDR3 reads TGCGCCAGCAGCTTGGGTATCAGGGAAGAGACCCAGTACTTC.